The rows below give T cell receptor beta chains drawn from one sample of a study of tumor-infiltrating lymphocytes in primary liver carcinoma. Using its own MiXCR run on the multiplex PCR reads, TCRdb lists one record per CDR3 protein. The data hold approximately 330,000 distinct CDR3 sequences, with roughly two thirds observed a single time. Sample: peripheral blood. The receptors were gathered from a man between 35 and 55 years old with primary liver carcinoma and hepatitis B virus infection. Each CDR3 is given with its conserved first and last residue. The D gene is left open where the match is weak. The listing skips clone size in some rows; elsewhere it reads once, few, many or a size class.

clone size: .
J gene: TRBJ1-5
D gene: .
V gene: TRBV20-1
CDR3 DNA: TGCAGTGCTAGAGGCGGGGGGGGCTGGGGCAATCAGCCCCAGCATTTT
CDR3 protein: CSARGGGGWGNQPQHF

clone size: .
J gene: TRBJ2-3
D gene: .
V gene: TRBV11-2
CDR3 DNA: TGTGCCAGCAGCTTATGGAGCGGGGACAAGGATACGCAGTATTTT
CDR3 protein: CASSLWSGDKDTQYF

clone size: .
J gene: TRBJ2-1
D gene: TRBD2
V gene: TRBV5-1
CDR3 DNA: TGCGCCAGGGCAGAGCGGGAATCCTACAATGAGCAGTTCTTC
CDR3 protein: CARAERESYNEQFF

clone size: few
J gene: TRBJ2-5
D gene: .
V gene: TRBV12-3/TRBV12-4
CDR3 DNA: TGTGCCAGCAGTTTAGGTACCAGGGGTCGAGAGACCCAGTACTTC
CDR3 protein: CASSLGTRGRETQYF

clone size: .
J gene: TRBJ2-7
D gene: .
V gene: TRBV6-1
CDR3 DNA: TGTGCCAGCAGTGTGGGGGGGCCCTCCTACGAGCAGTACTTC
CDR3 protein: CASSVGGPSYEQYF

clone size: .
J gene: TRBJ2-1
D gene: TRBD2
V gene: TRBV4-1
CDR3 DNA: TGCGCCAGCAGCTCAAGGACTAGCGGGAGGGCCACTGTTTTTGGGCAGTTCTTC
CDR3 protein: CASSSRTSGRATVFGQFF

clone size: .
J gene: TRBJ2-2
D gene: .
V gene: TRBV5-6
CDR3 DNA: TGTGCCAGCAGACTTGGGGGGCCGAACACCGGGGAGCTGTTTTTT
CDR3 protein: CASRLGGPNTGELFF

clone size: .
J gene: TRBJ2-1
D gene: .
V gene: TRBV6-1
CDR3 DNA: TGTGCCAGCCGGAGCAGGGCCTCCTACAATGAGCAGTTCTTC
CDR3 protein: CASRSRASYNEQFF

clone size: .
J gene: TRBJ2-7
D gene: .
V gene: TRBV11-1
CDR3 DNA: TGTGCAGGCAGCTTCCGGGACCCCTCCTACGAGCAGTACTTC
CDR3 protein: CAGSFRDPSYEQYF

clone size: once
J gene: TRBJ1-2
D gene: .
V gene: TRBV29-1
CDR3 DNA: TGCAGCGTTGAGAGTTCCATTCTGGGCTACACCTTC
CDR3 protein: CSVESSILGYTF

clone size: many
J gene: TRBJ2-4
D gene: .
V gene: TRBV5-1
CDR3 DNA: TGCGCCAGCAGCTTGGGGACATTAAACATTCAGTACTTC
CDR3 protein: CASSLGTLNIQYF